This T cell receptor (beta chain) was profiled in a study of beta chain features in type 1 diabetes. As every portion of the isolated RNA was reverse transcribed, the sequencing read expressed TCRB transcripts. Repertoires were generated with immunoSEQ multiplex PCR, while TCRdb's copy carries only in-frame clones and drops some. Of about 620,000 clones detected, roughly 16% appear once; the ten largest clones hold under 0.095%. Cell sorting via CD45RO/CCR7/CD25/CD127/CD95/CD27 was performed to obtain CD4+ naive, central memory, regulatory and stem cell-like memory cells. The sample taken for sequencing was naive CD4+ T cells from blood. The clonotype originates from a man younger than 35 in good health.

The CDR3 DNA follows: TGTGCCAGCAGCCCTCAGGGTTGGGAAGGCTACACCTTC. Translation: CASSPQGWEGYTF. V and J are TRBV9 and TRBJ1-2; weak D call: TRBD1 (5 bases). V gave up 4 bases and J gave up 8 bases, with 15 bases separating them. Germline V gene sequence: CDR1 SGDLS, CDR2 YYNGEE. The CDR3 extends over 13 amino acids.